This entry features one T cell receptor (beta chain) sequence. As yet, its antigen is unknown. Method: immunoSEQ multiplex PCR; TCRdb's copy keeps in-frame clones and lacks some. The data hold about 30,000 clones, with 92% observed a single time. Trimming stripped 5 bases from V and 4 bases from J, with 26 bases between. The CDR3 is made up of 19 amino acids. Germline CDR1 and CDR2: LNHDA and SQIVND (reference sequence). This sample stems from a study of T cells in tuberculosis. About the study: This South African cohort compared adolescents with or without latent tuberculosis against adults with active tuberculosis. Within 7 days of starting treatment, or before, PBMC were stored.

The study's findings and limits: GMM-specific TCRs were nearer to active tuberculosis alpha repertoires, suggesting expansion.

Time point reported: new active TB diagnosis, blood taken before or within 7 days of starting treatment. On average around 100,000 T cells per donor were immunosequenced. Sequences were derived from PBMCs, sampled at tuberculosis diagnosis. V gene TRBV19 combines with J gene TRBJ1-4; weak D call: TRBD1 (5 bases). The TCR originated in an adult with tuberculosis. The CDR3: CASSHPLTGKRTNNEKLFF. The CDR3 DNA is TGTGCCAGTAGTCACCCCCTTACAGGAAAAAGGACGAATAATGAAAAACTGTTTTTT.